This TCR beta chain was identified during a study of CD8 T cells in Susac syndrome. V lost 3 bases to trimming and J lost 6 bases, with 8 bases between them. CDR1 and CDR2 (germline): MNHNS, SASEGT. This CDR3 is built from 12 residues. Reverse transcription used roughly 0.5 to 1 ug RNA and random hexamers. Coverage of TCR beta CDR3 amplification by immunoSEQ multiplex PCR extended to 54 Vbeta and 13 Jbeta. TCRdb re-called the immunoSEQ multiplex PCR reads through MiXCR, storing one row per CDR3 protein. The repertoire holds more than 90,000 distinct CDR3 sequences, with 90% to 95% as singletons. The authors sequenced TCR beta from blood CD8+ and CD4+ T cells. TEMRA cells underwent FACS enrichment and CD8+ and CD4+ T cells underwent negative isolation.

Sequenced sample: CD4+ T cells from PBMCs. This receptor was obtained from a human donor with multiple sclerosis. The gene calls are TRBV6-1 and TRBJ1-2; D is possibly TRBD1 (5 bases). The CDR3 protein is CASSDGGNGYTF. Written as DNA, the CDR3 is TGTGCCAGCAGTGACGGGGGAAATGGCTACACCTTC.